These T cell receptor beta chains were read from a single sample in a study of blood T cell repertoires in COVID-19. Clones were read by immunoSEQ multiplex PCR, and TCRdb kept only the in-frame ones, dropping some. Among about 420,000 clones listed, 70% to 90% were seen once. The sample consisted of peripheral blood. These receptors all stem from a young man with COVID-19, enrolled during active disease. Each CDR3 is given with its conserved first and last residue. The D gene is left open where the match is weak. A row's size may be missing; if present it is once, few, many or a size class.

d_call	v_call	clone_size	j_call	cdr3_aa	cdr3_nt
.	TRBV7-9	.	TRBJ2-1	CASSLRDTPFHSYNEQFF	TGTGCCAGCAGCTTACGAGACACTCCCTTTCACTCCTACAATGAGCAGTTCTTC
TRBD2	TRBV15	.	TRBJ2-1	CATSPGTSGAGEQFF	TGTGCCACCAGCCCCGGGACTAGCGGGGCGGGTGAGCAGTTCTTC
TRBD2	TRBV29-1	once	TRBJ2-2	CSVDEAGATGELFF	TGCAGCGTTGATGAGGCGGGAGCCACCGGGGAGCTGTTTTTT
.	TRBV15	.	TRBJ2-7	CATSTGGAGDYEQYF	TGTGCCACCAGCACCGGGGGAGCTGGTGATTACGAGCAGTACTTC
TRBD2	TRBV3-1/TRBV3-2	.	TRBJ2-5	CASSQVRLAGGETQYF	TGTGCCAGCAGCCAAGTCCGACTAGCGGGAGGGGAGACCCAGTACTTC
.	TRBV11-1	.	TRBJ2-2	CASSLVTAGELFF	TGTGCCAGCAGCTTAGTAACTGCCGGGGAGCTGTTTTTT
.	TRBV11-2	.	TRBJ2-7	CASSSGAVQYF	TGTGCCAGCAGCTCCGGAGCGGTGCAGTACTTC
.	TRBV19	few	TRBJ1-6	CASSIGGRGYNSPLHF	TGTGCCAGTAGTATTGGTGGCAGGGGCTATAATTCACCCCTCCACTTT
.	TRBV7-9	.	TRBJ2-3	CASSLLTITDTQYF	TGTGCCAGCAGCCTACTGACTATCACAGATACGCAGTATTTT
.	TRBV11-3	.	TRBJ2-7	CASSQGGYEQYF	TGTGCCAGCAGCCAAGGGGGCTACGAGCAGTACTTC
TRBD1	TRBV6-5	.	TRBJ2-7	CASNDRGRRVVKQYF	TGTGCCAGCAACGACAGGGGGCGGAGGGTGGTTAAGCAGTACTTC
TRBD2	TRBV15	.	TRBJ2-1	CATSRTSGRNEQFF	TGTGCCACCAGCAGGACTAGCGGCCGCAATGAGCAGTTCTTC
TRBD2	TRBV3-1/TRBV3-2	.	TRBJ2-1	CAIGLAGGDEQFF	TGTGCCATTGGGCTAGCGGGGGGTGATGAGCAGTTCTTC
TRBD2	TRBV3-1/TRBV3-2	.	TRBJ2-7	CASSRGLVAFEQYF	TGTGCCAGCAGCCGGGGACTAGTTGCTTTCGAGCAGTACTTC
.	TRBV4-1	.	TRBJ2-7	CASSPPGASYEQYF	TGCGCCAGCAGCCCCCCCGGAGCCTCCTACGAGCAGTACTTC
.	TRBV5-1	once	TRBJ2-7	CASSPSEVTYEQYF	TGCGCCAGCAGCCCCAGTGAGGTCACCTACGAGCAGTACTTC
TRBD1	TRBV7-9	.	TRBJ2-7	CASSVGQGVYEQYF	TGTGCCAGCAGCGTGGGACAGGGGGTCTACGAGCAGTACTTC
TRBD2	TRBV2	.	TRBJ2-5	CASRGLAGPPQETQYF	TGTGCCAGCAGGGGACTAGCGGGGCCTCCTCAAGAGACCCAGTACTTC
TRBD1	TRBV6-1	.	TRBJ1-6	CASSETGVSPLHF	TGTGCCAGCAGTGAAACAGGGGTCTCACCCCTCCACTTT
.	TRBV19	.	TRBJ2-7	CASSIRGPGSYEQYF	TGTGCCAGTAGTATCCGCGGTCCTGGCTCCTACGAGCAGTACTTC
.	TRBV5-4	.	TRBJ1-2	CASSLARSNYGYTF	TGTGCCAGCAGCTTGGCTAGGAGTAACTATGGCTACACCTTC
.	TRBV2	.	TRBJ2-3	CASSERRGRADTQYF	TGTGCCAGCAGTGAAAGGAGGGGAAGGGCGGATACGCAGTATTTT
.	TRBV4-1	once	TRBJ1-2	CASSPSGTRVYGYTF	TGCGCCAGCAGCCCTTCCGGGACAAGAGTGTATGGCTACACCTTC
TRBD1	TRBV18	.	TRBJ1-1	CASSPTGLNTEAFF	TGTGCCAGCTCACCGACAGGGTTGAACACTGAAGCTTTCTTT
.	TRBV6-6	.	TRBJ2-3	CASSPQSGSTDTQYF	TGTGCCAGCAGTCCCCAAAGCGGAAGCACAGATACGCAGTATTTT
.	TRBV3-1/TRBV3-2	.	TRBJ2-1	CASSQTGPPFHEQFF	TGTGCCAGCAGCCAAACAGGTCCTCCTTTTCATGAGCAGTTCTTC
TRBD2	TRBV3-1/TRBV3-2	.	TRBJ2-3	CASTFGGGLTDTQYF	TGTGCCAGCACATTCGGGGGGGGACTCACAGATACGCAGTATTTT
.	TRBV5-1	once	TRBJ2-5	CASSFSGAQETQYF	TGCGCCAGCAGCTTTAGCGGAGCCCAAGAGACCCAGTACTTC
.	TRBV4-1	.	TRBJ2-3	CASSQGREDTQYF	TGCGCCAGCAGCCAAGGCAGGGAAGATACGCAGTATTTT
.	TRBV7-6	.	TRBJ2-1	CASSLVVGVAEKSQFF	TGTGCCAGCAGCTTAGTAGTTGGGGTAGCGGAAAAATCGCAGTTCTTC
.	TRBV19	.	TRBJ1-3	CASSFTFSGNTIYF	TGTGCCAGTAGTTTTACATTCTCTGGAAACACCATATATTTT
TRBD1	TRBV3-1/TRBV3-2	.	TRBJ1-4	CASSPRGLGKLFF	TGTGCCAGCAGCCCGAGGGGGCTGGGAAAACTGTTTTTT
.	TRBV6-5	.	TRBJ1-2	CASSYGRGFENYGYTF	TGTGCCAGCAGTTACGGTAGGGGATTCGAAAACTATGGCTACACCTTC